One sample yielded the 20 T cell receptor beta chains listed below, sequenced in a study of T cell changes during pregnancy in multiple sclerosis. Assay: immunoSEQ multiplex PCR; the TCRdb copy retains only in-frame clones and omits some. The data contain over 50,000 clones, nearly 90% of them singletons. The sequences come from peripheral blood, collected in the first trimester of pregnancy. These TCRs come from a female donor with multiple sclerosis, enrolled in a pregnancy study.

The chain combines TRBV27 with TRBJ1-5; no clear D gene. CDR1 MNHEY and CDR2 SMNVEV come from the germline V gene (reference sequence). The CDR3 length is 14 residues. The V and J ends lost 5 bases and 3 bases respectively, with 11 bases between them. The DNA for the CDR3 is TGTGCCAGCAGTAACGAGGGAAACAATCAGCCCCAGCATTTT. Protein: CASSNEGNNQPQHF.

V usage is TRBV28 and J usage is TRBJ1-2; unclear D gene. The CDR3 runs 13 residues. Germline CDR1 is MDHEN and CDR2 is SYDVKM. Trimming removed 6 bases from V and 8 bases from J, with 16 bases in between. The chain's CDR3 is CASSLEAARGYTF. DNA of the CDR3: TGTGCCAGCAGCCTAGAGGCAGCGCGAGGCTACACCTTC.

The V call is TRBV6-5, the J call TRBJ2-2; possible D gene TRBD1, 5 bases. Trimming cost V 0 bases and J 1 base, with 6 bases left between them. The CDR3 covers 15 residues. The V gene's germline CDR1 is MNHEY and CDR2 SVGAGI. CDR3 protein: CASSYSGQNTGELFF. In DNA, the CDR3 is TGTGCCAGCAGTTACTCGGGGCAGAACACCGGGGAGCTGTTTTTT.

The chain joins TRBV9 to TRBJ2-2, with D possibly TRBD2 on 7 matching bases. Germline loops: CDR1 SGDLS, CDR2 YYNGEE. This CDR3 is built from 15 residues. V was cut by 5 bases and J by 2 bases, with 13 bases left in between. The CDR3: CASSRTGGNTGELFF. The CDR3 bases are TGTGCCAGCAGTCGTACGGGGGGCAACACCGGGGAGCTGTTTTTT. The whole variable domain, filled in from reference TRBV9 and TRBJ2-2, reads DSGVTQTPKHLITATGQRVTLRCSPRSGDLSVYWYQQSLDQGLQFLIQYYNGEERAKGNILERFSAQQFPDLHSELNLSSLELGDSALYFCASSRTGGNTGELFFGEGSRLTVL.

This chain joins TRBV6-5 and TRBJ1-2; possibly TRBD1 for D (5 bases). The CDR3 is 15 amino acids. Trimming removed 0 bases at V and 3 bases at J, with 11 bases between. Germline lookup yields CDR1 MNHEY and CDR2 SVGAGI. CDR3 residues: CASSYSGTGYYGYTF. In nucleotides, the CDR3 is TGTGCCAGCAGTTACTCAGGAACAGGTTACTATGGCTACACCTTC.

The chain combines TRBV5-6 with TRBJ2-3; TRBD1 aligns across 10 bases. J gave up 2 bases and V 4 bases, and 4 bases lay outside the gene matches. Germline V gene sequence: CDR1 SGHDT, CDR2 YYEEEE. The CDR3 is 15 residues long. In nucleotides, the CDR3 is TGTGCCAGCAGCCTTGGGACAGGGGACACAGATACGCAGTATTTT. Amino acid sequence: CASSLGTGDTDTQYF.

This chain joins TRBV5-1 and TRBJ2-2; D might be TRBD2 (5 bases). Per germline, CDR1 SGHRS and CDR2 YFSETQ. The CDR3 runs to 13 residues. V was clipped by 4 bases and J by 3 bases, with 7 bases between them. CDR3 sequence (DNA): TGCGCCAGCAGCGAGGAGGACACCGGGGAGCTGTTTTTT. Translation: CASSEEDTGELFF.

This chain links TRBV5-5 with TRBJ2-7; 9 bases fit TRBD1. There are 14 residues in the CDR3. V gave up 1 base and J gave up 4 bases; unmatched junction bases: 3. Germline V lookup: CDR1 SGHKS, CDR2 YYEKEE (reference sequence). The CDR3 spells CASSLLGTGYEQYF. CDR3 nucleotide sequence: TGTGCCAGCAGCTTGCTCGGGACAGGGTACGAGCAGTACTTC.

This clone was detected only a few times. An end of the junction does not agree with germline; a read error may underlie this. The chain combines TRBV9 with TRBJ1-1; D is unclear. The CDR3 runs 12 residues. CDR1 is SGDLS and CDR2 is YYNGEE in the germline V gene. This CDR3 reads CASSAALLAATF. DNA for the CDR3: TGTGCCAGCAGCGCCGCCCTATTAGCAGCCACCTTT.

The rearrangement joins TRBV29-1 to TRBJ1-1; no clear D. The CDR3 sequence is 12 residues long. CDR1 is SQVTM, CDR2 ANQGSEA, per germline. Trimming took off 7 bases at V and 0 bases at J, with 9 bases between the two ends. Here the CDR3 reads CSGTIMNTEAFF. The CDR3 nucleotides read TGCAGCGGTACTATTATGAACACTGAAGCTTTCTTT.

This rearrangement joins TRBV11-2 to TRBJ1-3; unclear D gene. This CDR3 is 15 amino acids long. Trimming took 0 bases from V and 9 from J, leaving 15 bases between them. Germline-derived CDR1 and CDR2 are SGHAT and FQNNGV. CDR3 region: CASSLDPRRAGTIYF. In DNA form, the CDR3 reads TGTGCCAGCAGCTTAGATCCACGGCGGGCGGGCACCATATATTTT. Looking up the rest from reference TRBV11-2 and TRBJ1-3 gives the full variable domain: EAGVAQSPRYKIIEKRQSVAFWCNPISGHATLYWYQQILGQGPKLLIQFQNNGVVDDSQLPKDRFSAERLKGVDSTLKIQPAKLEDSAVYLCASSLDPRRAGTIYFGEGSWLTVV.

The V call is TRBV6-5, the J call TRBJ2-5; maybe TRBD1 (5 bases). The CDR3 is made up of 12 amino acids. Trimming stripped 6 bases from V and 4 bases from J, with 9 bases between. Looked up from germline, CDR1 is MNHEY and CDR2 is SVGAGI. Here the CDR3 reads CASSRDRETQYF. CDR3 bases: TGTGCCAGCAGCCGAGACAGAGAGACCCAGTACTTC.

The chain carries TRBV27 and TRBJ1-2, with 8 nucleotides matching TRBD1. CDR1 is MNHEY and CDR2 is SMNVEV in the germline V gene (reference sequence). This CDR3 spans 17 amino acids. J was trimmed by 4 bases and V by 0 bases; bases with no gene match: 10. Here the CDR3 DNA reads TGTGCCAGCAGTTTATCCACCTCCCAGGGACAGGTCTATGGCTACACCTTC. Its translation is CASSLSTSQGQVYGYTF.

The rearrangement uses TRBV7-9 and TRBJ2-1; TRBD2 might be the D (7 bases). Germline CDR1 SEHNR, CDR2 FQNEAQ (reference sequence). The CDR3 consists of 14 residues. With 5 bases removed from V and 9 bases from J, the gap between germline ends came to 17 bases. CDR3 bases: TGTGCCAGCAGCCCGGAGGGGGAGGGATTTGAGCAGTTCTTC. Residues: CASSPEGEGFEQFF.

The chain has TRBV29-1 and TRBJ1-2; D is possibly TRBD1 (6 bases). This CDR3 region has 12 residues. V dropped 7 bases and J dropped 8 bases, with 17 bases sitting between them. Germline V gives CDR1 SQVTM, CDR2 ANQGSEA. The DNA for the CDR3 is TGCAGCGCCTTGGACAGCTGGCGGGGCTACACCTTC. It encodes CSALDSWRGYTF.

The chain is built from TRBV23-1 and TRBJ1-1; TRBD1 matches 7 bases. TRBV23-1 qualifies as an ORF whose function is uncertain. This CDR3 region has 12 residues. The trim removed 10 bases at V and 13 bases at J, leaving 15 bases unmatched. The CDR3, as DNA: TGCGCCAAACCCCCTCGACAGGGAAGTGTTTTCTTT. Translated, it gives CAKPPRQGSVFF.

This clone was observed once. The chain is built from TRBV4-2 and TRBJ2-5, with D tentatively TRBD2 (6 bases). CDR1 is LGHNA, CDR2 YNFKEQ, per germline. Trimming took off 0 bases at V and 6 bases at J, with 14 bases between the two ends. The CDR3 covers 15 residues. CDR3: CASSQDGASEQTQYF. The DNA for the CDR3 is TGTGCCAGCAGCCAAGATGGCGCTAGCGAACAGACCCAGTACTTC.

The gene calls are TRBV27 and TRBJ2-3; 9 positions match TRBD2. The CDR3 has 15 amino acids. The germline V gene encodes CDR1 MNHEY and CDR2 SMNVEV (reference sequence). The ends lost 2 bases at V and 5 bases at J; junction bases unmatched: 5. The CDR3 is CASSLAGGGGDTQYF. The CDR3 bases are TGTGCCAGCAGTTTAGCGGGAGGGGGAGGAGATACGCAGTATTTT.

The chain uses TRBV7-2 and TRBJ2-7; the match to TRBD2 covers 12 bases. CDR3 length: 15 residues. After removal of 5 bases from V and 4 bases from J, the junction contained 6 bases not matched to a gene. Germline CDR1 SGHTA, CDR2 FQGNSA. CDR3 sequence: CASSVGTSGFYEQYF. CDR3 DNA sequence: TGTGCCAGCAGCGTGGGGACTAGCGGGTTTTACGAGCAGTACTTC. The full variable domain, with the rest looked up from reference TRBV7-2 and TRBJ2-7, is GAGVSQSPSNKVTEKGKDVELRCDPISGHTALYWYRQSLGQGLEFLIYFQGNSAPDKSGLPSDRFSAERTGGSVSTLTIQRTQQEDSAVYLCASSVGTSGFYEQYFGPGTRLTVT.

In this sample, this clone turned up once. The V and J genes are TRBV6-4 and TRBJ2-2; 8 bases line up with TRBD1. From germline, CDR1 is MRHNA and CDR2 SNTAGT. The CDR3 is 15 amino acids. V lost 7 bases and J lost 1; bases outside the gene matches: 5. CDR3 sequence: CASIVGTGNTGELFF. DNA of the CDR3: TGTGCCAGCATTGTTGGGACAGGGAACACCGGGGAGCTGTTTTTT.